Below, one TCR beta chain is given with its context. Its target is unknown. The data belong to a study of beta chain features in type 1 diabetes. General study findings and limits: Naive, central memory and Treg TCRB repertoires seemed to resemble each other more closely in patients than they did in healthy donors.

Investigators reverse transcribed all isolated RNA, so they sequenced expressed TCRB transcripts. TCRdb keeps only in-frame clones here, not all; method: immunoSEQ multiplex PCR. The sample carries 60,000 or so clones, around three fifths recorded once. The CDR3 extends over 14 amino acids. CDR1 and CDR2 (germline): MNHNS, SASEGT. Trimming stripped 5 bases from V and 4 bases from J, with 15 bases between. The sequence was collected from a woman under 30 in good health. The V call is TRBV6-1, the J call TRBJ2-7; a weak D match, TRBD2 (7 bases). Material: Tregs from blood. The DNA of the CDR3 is TGTGCCAGCAGTTGGTTCGGGGGGCAATACGAGCAGTACTTC. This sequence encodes CASSWFGGQYEQYF.